The 6 T cell receptor beta chains below were found in one sample sequenced in a study of chemoradiotherapy in HPV16-positive cancers. Here immunoSEQ multiplex PCR was the method, and the copy in TCRdb shows in-frame clones only, minus some. Of 20,000 to 25,000 clones listed, around 73% were seen once; the top ten hold around 2.7%. Sample collection occurred from a patient who underwent chemoradiotherapy. These TCRs come from a human donor with HPV-associated anogenital cancer.

This clone was detected only a few times. The J gene is TRBJ1-2, the V gene TRBV5-1; D uncertain. The V and J ends lost 5 bases and 0 bases respectively, with 11 bases between them. The CDR3 consists of 14 residues. CDR1 SGHRS and CDR2 YFSETQ come from the germline V gene. DNA of the CDR3: TGCGCCAGCAGTCCAGAAGGATCTAACTATGGCTACACCTTC. It is translated as CASSPEGSNYGYTF.

V gene TRBV7-8 combines with J gene TRBJ2-3, with D possibly TRBD2 on 6 matching bases. The germline V gene encodes CDR1 SGHVS and CDR2 FQNEAQ. This CDR3 is built from 17 residues. V shed 0 bases and J shed 3 bases, with 16 bases lying between them. The CDR3 here is CASSLAGGLALTDTQYF. Written as DNA, the CDR3 is TGTGCCAGCAGCTTAGCGGGTGGGCTAGCGTTAACAGATACGCAGTATTTT.

This chain connects TRBV7-6 to TRBJ2-1, with D perhaps TRBD1 (6 bases). The V and J ends lost 2 bases and 6 bases respectively, with 14 bases between them. Per germline, CDR1 SGHVS and CDR2 FNYEAQ. The CDR3 covers 15 residues. The CDR3 protein is CASSLSQGLSNEQFF. The CDR3 DNA sequence: TGTGCCAGCAGCTTAAGTCAGGGGTTGAGCAATGAGCAGTTCTTC. The full variable domain, its missing parts supplied by reference TRBV7-6 and TRBJ2-1, is GAGVSQSPRYKVTKRGQDVALRCDPISGHVSLYWYRQALGQGPEFLTYFNYEAQQDKSGLPNDRFSAERPEGSISTLTIQRTEQRDSAMYRCASSLSQGLSNEQFFGPGTRLTVL.

This clone showed up just a few times. The rearrangement links TRBV28 to TRBJ1-6; D is ambiguous. Trimming pared 3 bases from V and 10 bases from J, leaving 13 bases between. In germline, CDR1 is MDHEN, CDR2 SYDVKM. This CDR3 region has 14 residues. Here the CDR3 reads CASSFLARASPLHF. The CDR3 coding sequence is TGTGCCAGCAGTTTTTTGGCACGGGCCTCACCCCTCCACTTT.

This rearrangement joins TRBV5-1 to TRBJ2-1; TRBD2 aligns across 12 bases. Germline CDR1 SGHRS, CDR2 YFSETQ. CDR3 length equals 15 residues. The V gene end was trimmed by 0 bases and the J gene end by 11 bases; junction bases not matched to a gene: 6. CDR3 in amino acids: CASSLGLAGDMKQFF. The CDR3 DNA sequence: TGCGCCAGCAGCTTGGGACTAGCGGGAGATATGAAGCAGTTCTTC.

CDR3: CASSRTSNQPQHF. The CDR3 DNA is TGTGCCAGCAGCCGAACAAGCAATCAGCCCCAGCATTTT. This chain connects TRBV14 to TRBJ1-5; D gene uncertain. V was clipped by 4 bases and J by 1 base, with 5 bases between them. Germline V gene lookup returns CDR1 SGHDN and CDR2 FVKESK. The CDR3 sequence is 13 residues long.